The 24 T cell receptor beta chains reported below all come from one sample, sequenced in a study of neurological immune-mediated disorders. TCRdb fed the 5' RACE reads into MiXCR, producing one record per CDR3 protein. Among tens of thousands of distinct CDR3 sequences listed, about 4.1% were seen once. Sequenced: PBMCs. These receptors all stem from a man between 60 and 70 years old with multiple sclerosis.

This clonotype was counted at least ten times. This chain's CDR3 is CASSDSRTGLNTIYF. For the CDR3, the DNA is TGTGCCAGCAGTGACTCCCGGACAGGCTTAAACACCATATATTTT. This chain uses TRBV2 with TRBJ1-3; 7 bases line up with TRBD1. V lost 3 bases, J lost 6 bases, and 8 bases stayed unmatched. Looked up from germline, CDR1 is SNHLY and CDR2 is FYNNEI. The CDR3 length is 15 residues.

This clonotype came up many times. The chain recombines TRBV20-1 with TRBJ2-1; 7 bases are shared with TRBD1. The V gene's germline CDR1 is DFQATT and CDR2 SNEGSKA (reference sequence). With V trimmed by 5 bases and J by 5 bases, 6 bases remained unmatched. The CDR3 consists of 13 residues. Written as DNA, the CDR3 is TGCAGTGCTTCCGGGACAGTTAACAATGAGCAGTTCTTC. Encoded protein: CSASGTVNNEQFF.

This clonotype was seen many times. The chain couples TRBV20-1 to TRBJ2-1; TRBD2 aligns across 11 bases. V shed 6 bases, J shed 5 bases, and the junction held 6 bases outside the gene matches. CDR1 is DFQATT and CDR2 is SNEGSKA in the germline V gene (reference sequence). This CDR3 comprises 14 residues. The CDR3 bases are TGCAGTGCGGTAGGGACTAGCGGAAACAATGAGCAGTTCTTC. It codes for CSAVGTSGNNEQFF.

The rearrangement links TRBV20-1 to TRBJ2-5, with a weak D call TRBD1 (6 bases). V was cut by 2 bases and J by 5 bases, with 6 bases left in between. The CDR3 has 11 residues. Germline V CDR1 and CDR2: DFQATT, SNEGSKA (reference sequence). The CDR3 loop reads CSARQGETQYF. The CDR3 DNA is TGCAGTGCTAGACAGGGGGAGACCCAGTACTTC.

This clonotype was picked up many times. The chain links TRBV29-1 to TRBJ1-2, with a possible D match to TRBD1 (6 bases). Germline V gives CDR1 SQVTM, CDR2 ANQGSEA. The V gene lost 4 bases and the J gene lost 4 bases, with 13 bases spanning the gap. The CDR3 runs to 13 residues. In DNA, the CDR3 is TGCAGCGTTGTGGCAGGGGCAGGCTATGGCTACACCTTC. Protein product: CSVVAGAGYGYTF.

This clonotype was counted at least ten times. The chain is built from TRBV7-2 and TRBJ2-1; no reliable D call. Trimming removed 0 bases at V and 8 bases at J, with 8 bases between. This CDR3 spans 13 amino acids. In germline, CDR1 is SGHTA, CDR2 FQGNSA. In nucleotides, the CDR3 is TGTGCCAGCAGCTTAGCGCTCGGCGATGAGCAGTTCTTC. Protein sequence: CASSLALGDEQFF.

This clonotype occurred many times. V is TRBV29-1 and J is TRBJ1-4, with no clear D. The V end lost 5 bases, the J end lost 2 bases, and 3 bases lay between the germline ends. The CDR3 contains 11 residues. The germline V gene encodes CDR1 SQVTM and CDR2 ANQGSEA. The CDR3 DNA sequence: TGCAGCGTTATGACTAATGAAAAACTGTTTTTT. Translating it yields CSVMTNEKLFF.

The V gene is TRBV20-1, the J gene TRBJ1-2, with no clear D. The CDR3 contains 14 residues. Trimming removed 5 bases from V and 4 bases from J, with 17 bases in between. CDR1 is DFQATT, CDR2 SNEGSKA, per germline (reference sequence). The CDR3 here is CSAREAASPYGYTF. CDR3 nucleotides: TGCAGTGCTCGGGAGGCGGCCTCTCCCTATGGCTACACCTTC.

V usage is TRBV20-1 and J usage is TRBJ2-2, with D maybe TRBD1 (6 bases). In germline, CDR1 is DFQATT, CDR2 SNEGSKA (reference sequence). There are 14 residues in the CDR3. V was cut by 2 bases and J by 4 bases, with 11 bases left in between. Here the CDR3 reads CSARRDRPTGELFF. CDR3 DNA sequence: TGCAGTGCTAGACGCGACAGGCCCACCGGGGAGCTGTTTTTT.

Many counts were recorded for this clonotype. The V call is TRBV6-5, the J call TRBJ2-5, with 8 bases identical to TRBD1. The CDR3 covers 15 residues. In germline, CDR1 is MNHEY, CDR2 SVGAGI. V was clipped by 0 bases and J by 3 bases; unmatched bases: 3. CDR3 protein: CASSYSPTGEETQYF. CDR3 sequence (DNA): TGTGCCAGCAGTTACTCGCCGACAGGGGAAGAGACCCAGTACTTC.

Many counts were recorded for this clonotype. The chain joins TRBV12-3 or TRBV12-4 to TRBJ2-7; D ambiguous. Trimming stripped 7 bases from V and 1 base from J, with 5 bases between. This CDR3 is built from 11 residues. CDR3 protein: CASTGSYEQYF. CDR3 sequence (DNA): TGTGCCAGCACCGGTTCCTACGAGCAGTACTTC.

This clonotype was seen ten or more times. CDR3 DNA sequence: TGTGCCAGCAGCCAAGATCCGGGGACAGGGGAAGACACCATATATTTT. Translating it yields CASSQDPGTGEDTIYF. The chain couples TRBV3-1 to TRBJ1-3; 10 bases align to TRBD1. Germline CDR1 LGHDT, CDR2 YNNKEL (reference sequence). CDR3 size: 16 residues. J gave up 8 bases and V 0 bases, and 7 bases lay outside the gene matches.

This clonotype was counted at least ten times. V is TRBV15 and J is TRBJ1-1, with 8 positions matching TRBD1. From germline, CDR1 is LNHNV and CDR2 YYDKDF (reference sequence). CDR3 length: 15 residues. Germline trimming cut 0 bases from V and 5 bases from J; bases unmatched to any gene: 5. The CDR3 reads CATSRDSNRGTEAFF. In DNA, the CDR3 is TGTGCCACCAGCAGAGATAGTAACAGGGGGACTGAAGCTTTCTTT.

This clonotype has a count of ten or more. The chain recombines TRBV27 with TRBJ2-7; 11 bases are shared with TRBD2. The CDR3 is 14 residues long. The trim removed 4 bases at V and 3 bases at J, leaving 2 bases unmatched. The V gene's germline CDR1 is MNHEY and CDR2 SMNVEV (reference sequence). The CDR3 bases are TGTGCCAGCAGTTCGGGGACTAGCGGCTACGAGCAGTACTTC. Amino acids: CASSSGTSGYEQYF.

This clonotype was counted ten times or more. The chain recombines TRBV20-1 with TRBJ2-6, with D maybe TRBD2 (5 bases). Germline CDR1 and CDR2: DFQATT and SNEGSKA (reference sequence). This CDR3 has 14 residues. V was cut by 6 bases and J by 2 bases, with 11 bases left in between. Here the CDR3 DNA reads TGCAGTGCGCCAGAGGGTACTGGGGCCAACGTCCTGACTTTC. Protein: CSAPEGTGANVLTF.

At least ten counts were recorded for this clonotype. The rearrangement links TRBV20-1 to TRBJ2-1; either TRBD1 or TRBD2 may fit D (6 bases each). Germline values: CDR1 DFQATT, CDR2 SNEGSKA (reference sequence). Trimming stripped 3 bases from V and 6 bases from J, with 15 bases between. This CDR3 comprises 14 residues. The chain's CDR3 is CSASEGGPPNEQFF. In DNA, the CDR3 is TGCAGTGCTAGTGAGGGGGGCCCTCCCAATGAGCAGTTCTTC.

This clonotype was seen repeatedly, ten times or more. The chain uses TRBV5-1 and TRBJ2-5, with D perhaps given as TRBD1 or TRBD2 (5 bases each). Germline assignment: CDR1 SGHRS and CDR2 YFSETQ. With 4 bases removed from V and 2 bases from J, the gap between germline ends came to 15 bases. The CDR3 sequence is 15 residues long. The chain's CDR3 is CASSPTGTRQETQYF. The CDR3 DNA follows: TGCGCCAGCAGCCCCACCGGGACGCGACAAGAGACCCAGTACTTC.

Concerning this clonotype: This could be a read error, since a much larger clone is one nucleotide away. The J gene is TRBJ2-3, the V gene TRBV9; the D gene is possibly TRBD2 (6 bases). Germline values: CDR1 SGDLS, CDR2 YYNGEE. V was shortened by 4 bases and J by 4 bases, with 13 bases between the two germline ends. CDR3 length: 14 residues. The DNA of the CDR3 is TGTGCCAGCAGCTCCTTACTAGCCGCAGATACGCAGTATTTT. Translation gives CASSSLLAADTQYF.

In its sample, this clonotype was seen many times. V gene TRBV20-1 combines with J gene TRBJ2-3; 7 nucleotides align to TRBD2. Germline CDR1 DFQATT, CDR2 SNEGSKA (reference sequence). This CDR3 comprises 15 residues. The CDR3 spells CSVLMGTIHTDTQYF. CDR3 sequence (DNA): TGCAGCGTCCTAATGGGGACTATTCACACAGATACGCAGTATTTT.

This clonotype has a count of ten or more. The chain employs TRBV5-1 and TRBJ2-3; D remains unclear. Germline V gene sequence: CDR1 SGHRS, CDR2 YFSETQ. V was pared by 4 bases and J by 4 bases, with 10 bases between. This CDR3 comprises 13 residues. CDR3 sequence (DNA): TGCGCCAGCAGCAGGGTCCGATCAGATACGCAGTATTTT. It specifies CASSRVRSDTQYF.

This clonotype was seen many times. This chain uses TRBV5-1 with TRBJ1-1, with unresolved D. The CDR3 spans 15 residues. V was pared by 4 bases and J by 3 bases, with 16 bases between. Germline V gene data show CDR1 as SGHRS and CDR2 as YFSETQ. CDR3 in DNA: TGCGCCAGCAGCAAAACGGGTGGAGGGTACACTGAAGCTTTCTTT. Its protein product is CASSKTGGGYTEAFF.

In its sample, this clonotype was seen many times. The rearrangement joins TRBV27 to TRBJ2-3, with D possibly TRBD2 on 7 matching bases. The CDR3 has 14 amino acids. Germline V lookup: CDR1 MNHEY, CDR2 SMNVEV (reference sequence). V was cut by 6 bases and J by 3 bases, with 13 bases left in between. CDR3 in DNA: TGTGCCAGCAGCCTACAGGGAGGGACAGATACGCAGTATTTT. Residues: CASSLQGGTDTQYF.

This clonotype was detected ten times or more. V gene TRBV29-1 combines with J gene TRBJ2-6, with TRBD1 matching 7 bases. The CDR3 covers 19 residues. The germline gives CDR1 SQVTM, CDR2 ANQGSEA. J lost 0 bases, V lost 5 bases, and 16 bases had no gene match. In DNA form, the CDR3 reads TGCAGCGTTCTGAAACGAGGGGACAGTGTCCCCTCTGGGGCCAACGTCCTGACTTTC. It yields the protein CSVLKRGDSVPSGANVLTF. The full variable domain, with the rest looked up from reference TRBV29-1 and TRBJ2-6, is SAVISQKPSRDICQRGTSLTIQCQVDSQVTMMFWYRQQPGQSLTLIATANQGSEATYESGFVIDKFPISRPNLTFSTLTVSNMSPEDSSIYLCSVLKRGDSVPSGANVLTFGAGSRLTVL.

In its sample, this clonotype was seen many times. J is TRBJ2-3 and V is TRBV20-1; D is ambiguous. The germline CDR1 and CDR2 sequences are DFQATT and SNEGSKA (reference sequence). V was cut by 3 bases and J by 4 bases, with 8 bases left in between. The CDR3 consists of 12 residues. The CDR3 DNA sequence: TGCAGTGCTAGGGAGAAGGCAGATACGCAGTATTTT. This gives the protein CSAREKADTQYF.